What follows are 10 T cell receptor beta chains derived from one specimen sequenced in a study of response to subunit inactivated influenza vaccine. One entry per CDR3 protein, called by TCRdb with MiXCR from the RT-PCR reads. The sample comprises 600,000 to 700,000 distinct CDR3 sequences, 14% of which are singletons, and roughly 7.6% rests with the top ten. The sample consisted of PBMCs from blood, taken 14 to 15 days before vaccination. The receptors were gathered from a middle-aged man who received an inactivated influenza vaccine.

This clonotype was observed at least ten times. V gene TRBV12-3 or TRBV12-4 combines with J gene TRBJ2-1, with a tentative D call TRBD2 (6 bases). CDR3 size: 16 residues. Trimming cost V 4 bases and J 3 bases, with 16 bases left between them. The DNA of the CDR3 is TGTGCCAGCAGTTCTCGACTAGTATGGGTCTACAATGAGCAGTTCTTC. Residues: CASSSRLVWVYNEQFF.

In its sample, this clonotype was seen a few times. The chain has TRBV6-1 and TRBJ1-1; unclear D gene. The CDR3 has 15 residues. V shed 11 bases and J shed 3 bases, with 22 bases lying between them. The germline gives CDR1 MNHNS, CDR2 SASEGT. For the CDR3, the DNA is TGTGCCTGTCGGAAGTGGGCAACAACTTACACTGAAGCTTTCTTT. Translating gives CACRKWATTYTEAFF.

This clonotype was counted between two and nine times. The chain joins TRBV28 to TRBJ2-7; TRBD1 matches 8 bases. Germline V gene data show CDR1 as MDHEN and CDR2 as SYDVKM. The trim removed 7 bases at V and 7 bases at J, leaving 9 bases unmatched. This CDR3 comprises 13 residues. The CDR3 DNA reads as TGTGCCAGCAACTATCTATACAGGGGGGAGCAGTACTTC. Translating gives CASNYLYRGEQYF.

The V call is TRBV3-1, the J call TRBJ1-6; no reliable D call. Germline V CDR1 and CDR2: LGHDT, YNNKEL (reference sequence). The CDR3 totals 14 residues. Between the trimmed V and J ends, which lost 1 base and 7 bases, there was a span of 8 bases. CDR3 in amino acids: CASSQVRRNSPLHF. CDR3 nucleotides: TGTGCCAGCAGCCAAGTACGCCGCAATTCACCCCTCCACTTT.

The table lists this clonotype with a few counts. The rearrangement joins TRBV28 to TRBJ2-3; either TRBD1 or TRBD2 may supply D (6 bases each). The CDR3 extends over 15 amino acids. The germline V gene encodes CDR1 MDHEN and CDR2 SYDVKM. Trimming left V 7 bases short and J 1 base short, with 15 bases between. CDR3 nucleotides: TGTGCCAGCAAGGGGGGCGACCTAGGCACAGATACGCAGTATTTT. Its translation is CASKGGDLGTDTQYF.

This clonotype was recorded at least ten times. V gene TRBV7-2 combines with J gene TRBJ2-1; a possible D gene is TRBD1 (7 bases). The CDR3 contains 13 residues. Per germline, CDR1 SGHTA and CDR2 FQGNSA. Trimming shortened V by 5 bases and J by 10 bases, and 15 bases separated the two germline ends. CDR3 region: CASSPNRGGEQFF. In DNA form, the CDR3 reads TGTGCCAGCAGCCCTAACAGGGGAGGAGAGCAGTTCTTC.

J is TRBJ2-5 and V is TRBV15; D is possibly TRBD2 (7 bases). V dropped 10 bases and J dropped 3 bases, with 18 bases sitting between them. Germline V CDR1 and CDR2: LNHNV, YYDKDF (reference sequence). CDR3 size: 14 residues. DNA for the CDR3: TGTGCCATCTCGAGGGGGACTACGAAAGAGACCCAGTACTTC. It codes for CAISRGTTKETQYF.

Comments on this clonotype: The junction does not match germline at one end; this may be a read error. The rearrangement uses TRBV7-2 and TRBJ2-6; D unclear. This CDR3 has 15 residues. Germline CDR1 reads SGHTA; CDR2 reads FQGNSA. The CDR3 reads CASSVASSGANVLTF. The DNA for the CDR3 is TGTGCCAGCAGCGTAGCCTCTTCTGGGGCCAACGTCCTGACTTTC.

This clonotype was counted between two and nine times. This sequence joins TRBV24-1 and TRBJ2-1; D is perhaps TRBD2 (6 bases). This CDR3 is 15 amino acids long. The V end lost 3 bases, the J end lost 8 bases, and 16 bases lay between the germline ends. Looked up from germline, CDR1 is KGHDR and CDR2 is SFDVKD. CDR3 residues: CATSDRSGGLHEQFF. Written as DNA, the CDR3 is TGTGCCACCAGTGATCGGTCCGGGGGACTCCATGAGCAGTTCTTC.

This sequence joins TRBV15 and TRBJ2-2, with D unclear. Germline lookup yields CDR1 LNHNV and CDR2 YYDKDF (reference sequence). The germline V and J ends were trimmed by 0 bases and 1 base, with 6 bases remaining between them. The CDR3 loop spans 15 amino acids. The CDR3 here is CATSREIRNTGELFF. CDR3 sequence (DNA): TGTGCCACCAGCAGAGAAATCAGGAACACCGGGGAGCTGTTTTTT. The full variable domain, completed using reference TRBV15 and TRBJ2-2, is DAMVIQNPRYQVTQFGKPVTLSCSQTLNHNVMYWYQQKSSQAPKLLFHYYDKDFNNEADTPDNFQSRRPNTSFCFLDIRSPGLGDTAMYLCATSREIRNTGELFFGEGSRLTVL.